This T cell receptor beta chain was sequenced during a study of neurological immune-mediated disorders. CDR1 is SGHTA, CDR2 FQGNSA, per germline. With 5 bases removed from V and 5 bases from J, the gap between germline ends came to 15 bases. The CDR3 consists of 14 residues. Sample time point: technical triplicate 3. Via MiXCR, TCRdb re-called the 5' RACE reads, giving one row per CDR3 protein. The profile shows about 30,000 distinct CDR3 sequences, approximately 15% of them singletons. This clonotype was found many times. The chain carries TRBV7-2 and TRBJ2-5; D is perhaps TRBD1 (5 bases). This receptor was identified in a female donor with HTLV-1-associated myelopathy (HAM/TSP). Material: CD4+ T cells from blood. CDR3 protein: CASSEEGDWETQYF. For the CDR3, the DNA is TGTGCCAGCAGCGAAGAAGGGGATTGGGAGACCCAGTACTTC.